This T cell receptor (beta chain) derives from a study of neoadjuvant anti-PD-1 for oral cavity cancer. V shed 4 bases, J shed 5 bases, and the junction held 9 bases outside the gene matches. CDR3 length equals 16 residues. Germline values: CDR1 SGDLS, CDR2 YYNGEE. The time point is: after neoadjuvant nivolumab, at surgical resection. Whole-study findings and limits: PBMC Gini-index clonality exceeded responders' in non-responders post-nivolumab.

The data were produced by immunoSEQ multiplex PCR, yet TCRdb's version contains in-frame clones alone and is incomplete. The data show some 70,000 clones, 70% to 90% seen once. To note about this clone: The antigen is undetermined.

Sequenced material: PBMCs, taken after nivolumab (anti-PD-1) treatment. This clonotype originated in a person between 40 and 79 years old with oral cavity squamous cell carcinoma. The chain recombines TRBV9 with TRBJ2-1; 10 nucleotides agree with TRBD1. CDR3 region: CASSFEDRGKDNEQFF. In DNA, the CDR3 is TGTGCCAGCAGCTTCGAGGACAGGGGGAAAGACAATGAGCAGTTCTTC.